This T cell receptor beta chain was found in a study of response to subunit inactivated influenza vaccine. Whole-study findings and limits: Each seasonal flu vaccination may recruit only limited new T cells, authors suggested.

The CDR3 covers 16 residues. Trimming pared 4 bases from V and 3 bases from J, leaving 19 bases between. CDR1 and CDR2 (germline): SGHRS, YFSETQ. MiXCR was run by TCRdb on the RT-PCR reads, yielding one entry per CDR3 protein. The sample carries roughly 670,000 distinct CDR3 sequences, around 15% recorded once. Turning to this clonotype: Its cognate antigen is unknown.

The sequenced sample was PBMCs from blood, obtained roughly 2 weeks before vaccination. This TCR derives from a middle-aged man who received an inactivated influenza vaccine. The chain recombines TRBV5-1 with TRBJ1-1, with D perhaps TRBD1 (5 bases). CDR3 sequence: CASSTWDGRVYTEAFF. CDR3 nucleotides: TGCGCCAGCAGCACCTGGGACGGCAGAGTTTACACTGAAGCTTTCTTT.